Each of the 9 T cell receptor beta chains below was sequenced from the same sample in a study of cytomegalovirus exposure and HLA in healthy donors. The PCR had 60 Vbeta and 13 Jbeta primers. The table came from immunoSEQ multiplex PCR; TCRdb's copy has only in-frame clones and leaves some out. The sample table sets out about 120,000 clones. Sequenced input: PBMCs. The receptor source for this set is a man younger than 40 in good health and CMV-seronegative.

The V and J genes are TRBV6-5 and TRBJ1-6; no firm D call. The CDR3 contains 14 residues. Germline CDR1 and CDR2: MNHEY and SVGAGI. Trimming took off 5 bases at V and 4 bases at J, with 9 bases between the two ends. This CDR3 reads CASSPPEYNSPLHF. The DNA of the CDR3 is TGTGCCAGCAGTCCCCCCGAGTATAATTCACCCCTCCACTTT.

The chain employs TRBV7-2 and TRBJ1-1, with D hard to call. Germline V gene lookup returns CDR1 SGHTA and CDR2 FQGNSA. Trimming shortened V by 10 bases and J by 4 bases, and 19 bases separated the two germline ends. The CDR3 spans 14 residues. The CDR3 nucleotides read TGTGCCACCCAGCCCGACCCTAGTACCACTGAAGCTTTCTTT. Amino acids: CATQPDPSTTEAFF. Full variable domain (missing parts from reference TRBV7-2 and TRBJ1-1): GAGVSQSPSNKVTEKGKDVELRCDPISGHTALYWYRQSLGQGLEFLIYFQGNSAPDKSGLPSDRFSAERTGGSVSTLTIQRTQQEDSAVYLCATQPDPSTTEAFFGQGTRLTVV.

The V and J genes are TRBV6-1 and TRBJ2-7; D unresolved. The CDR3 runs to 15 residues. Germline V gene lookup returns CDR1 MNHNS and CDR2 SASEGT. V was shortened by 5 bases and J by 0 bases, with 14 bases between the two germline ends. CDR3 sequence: CASSLFVLVSYEQYF. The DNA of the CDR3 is TGTGCCAGCAGTCTATTCGTTCTTGTCTCCTACGAGCAGTACTTC.

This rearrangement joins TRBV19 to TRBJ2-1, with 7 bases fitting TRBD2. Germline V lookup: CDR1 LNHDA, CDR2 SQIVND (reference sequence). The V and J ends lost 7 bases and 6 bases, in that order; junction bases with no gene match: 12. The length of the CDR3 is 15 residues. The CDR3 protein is CASNPREVGANEQFF. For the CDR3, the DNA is TGTGCCAGTAATCCACGGGAGGTTGGAGCCAATGAGCAGTTCTTC.

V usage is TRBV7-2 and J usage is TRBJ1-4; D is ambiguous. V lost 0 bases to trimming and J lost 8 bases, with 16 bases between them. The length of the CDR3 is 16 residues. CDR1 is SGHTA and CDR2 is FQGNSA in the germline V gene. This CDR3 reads CASSLAYAPPQEKLFF. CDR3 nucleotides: TGTGCCAGCAGCTTAGCGTACGCTCCCCCGCAGGAAAAACTGTTTTTT. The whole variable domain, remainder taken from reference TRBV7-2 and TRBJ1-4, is GAGVSQSPSNKVTEKGKDVELRCDPISGHTALYWYRQSLGQGLEFLIYFQGNSAPDKSGLPSDRFSAERTGGSVSTLTIQRTQQEDSAVYLCASSLAYAPPQEKLFFGSGTQLSVL.

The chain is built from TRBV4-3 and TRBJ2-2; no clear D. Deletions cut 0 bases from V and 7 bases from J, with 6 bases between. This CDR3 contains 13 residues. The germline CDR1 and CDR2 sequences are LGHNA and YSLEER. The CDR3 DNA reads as TGCGCCAGCAGCCAAGAGAGGCACGGGGAGCTGTTTTTT. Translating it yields CASSQERHGELFF.

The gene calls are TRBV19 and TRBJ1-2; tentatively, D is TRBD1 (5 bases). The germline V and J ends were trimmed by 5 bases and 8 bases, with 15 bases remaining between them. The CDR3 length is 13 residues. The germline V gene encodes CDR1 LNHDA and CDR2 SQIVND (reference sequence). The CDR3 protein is CASSLEGRGGYTF. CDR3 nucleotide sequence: TGTGCCAGTAGTCTGGAAGGTAGGGGAGGCTACACCTTC.

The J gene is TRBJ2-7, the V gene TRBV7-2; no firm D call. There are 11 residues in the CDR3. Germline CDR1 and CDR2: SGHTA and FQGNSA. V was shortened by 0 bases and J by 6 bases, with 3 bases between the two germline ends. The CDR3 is CASSLAAEQYF. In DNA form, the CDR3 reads TGTGCCAGCAGCTTAGCGGCCGAGCAGTACTTC.

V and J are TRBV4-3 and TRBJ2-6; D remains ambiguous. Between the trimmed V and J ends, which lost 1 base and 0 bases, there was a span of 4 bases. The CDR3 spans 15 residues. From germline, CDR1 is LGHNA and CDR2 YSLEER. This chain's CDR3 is CASSQAFSGANVLTF. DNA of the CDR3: TGCGCCAGCAGCCAAGCGTTCTCTGGGGCCAACGTCCTGACTTTC.